This T cell receptor (beta chain) stems from a study of shared clonotypes between healthy human individuals. TCRdb's table, derived via immunoSEQ multiplex PCR, lists solely in-frame clones and lacks some. Of about 980,000 clones in the sample, 60% to 85% were seen once. General study points: The authors sampled blood alone, and tissue repertoires likely differ. When compared with the clonotypes that were shared by all four sorted-subset donors, the non-shared clonotypes turned out to have lower generation probabilities. Larger estimated richness was generally seen in naive subsets than in memory subsets.

A few counts support this clone. Its antigen remains unknown. The sequence was collected from a man between 18 and 29 years old in good health. Sequencing was performed on memory CD4+ T cells sorted from blood. The sample's subset: CD45RA-negative fraction.

CDR3 sequence reads: CASTWTVAYEQYF. The CDR3 DNA reads as TGCGCCAGCACTTGGACTGTAGCCTACGAGCAGTACTTC. V is TRBV10-2 and J is TRBJ2-7; possibly TRBD2 for D (5 bases). This CDR3 has 13 amino acids. Trimming removed 7 bases at V and 2 bases at J, with 12 bases between. The germline CDR1 and CDR2 sequences are WSHSY and SAAADI.